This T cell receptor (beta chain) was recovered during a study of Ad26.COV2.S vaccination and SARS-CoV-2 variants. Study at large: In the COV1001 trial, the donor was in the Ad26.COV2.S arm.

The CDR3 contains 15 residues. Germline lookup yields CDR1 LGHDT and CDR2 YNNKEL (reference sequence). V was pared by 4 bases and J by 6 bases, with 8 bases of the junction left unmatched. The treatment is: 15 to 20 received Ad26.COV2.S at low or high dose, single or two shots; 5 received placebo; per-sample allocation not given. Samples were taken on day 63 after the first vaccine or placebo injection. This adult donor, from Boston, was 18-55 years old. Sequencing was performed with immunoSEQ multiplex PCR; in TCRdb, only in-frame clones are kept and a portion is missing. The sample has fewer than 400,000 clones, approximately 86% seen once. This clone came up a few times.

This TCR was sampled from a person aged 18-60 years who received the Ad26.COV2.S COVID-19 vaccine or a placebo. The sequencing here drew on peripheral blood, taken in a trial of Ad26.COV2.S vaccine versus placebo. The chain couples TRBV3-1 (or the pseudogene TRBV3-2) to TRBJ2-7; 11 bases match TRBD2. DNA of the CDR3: TGTGCCAGCAGCCCTCTAGCGGGGGGAGTTTCCGAGCAGTACTTC. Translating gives CASSPLAGGVSEQYF.